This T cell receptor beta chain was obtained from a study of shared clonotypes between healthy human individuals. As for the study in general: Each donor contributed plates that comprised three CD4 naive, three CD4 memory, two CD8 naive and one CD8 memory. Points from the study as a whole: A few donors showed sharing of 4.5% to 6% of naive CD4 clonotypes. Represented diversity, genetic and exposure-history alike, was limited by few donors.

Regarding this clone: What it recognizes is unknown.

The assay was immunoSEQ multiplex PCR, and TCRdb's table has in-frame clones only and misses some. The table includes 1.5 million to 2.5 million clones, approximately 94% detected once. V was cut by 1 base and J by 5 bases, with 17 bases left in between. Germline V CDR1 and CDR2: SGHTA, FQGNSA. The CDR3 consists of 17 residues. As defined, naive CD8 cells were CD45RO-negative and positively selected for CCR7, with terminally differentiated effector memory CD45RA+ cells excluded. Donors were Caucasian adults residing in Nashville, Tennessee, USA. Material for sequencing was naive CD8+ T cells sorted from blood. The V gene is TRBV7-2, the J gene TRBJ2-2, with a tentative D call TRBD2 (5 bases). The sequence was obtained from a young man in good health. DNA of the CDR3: TGTGCCAGCAGCTTAGGGGCAAGGCGGGTCCGAACCGGGGAGCTGTTTTTT. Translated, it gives CASSLGARRVRTGELFF.